This T cell receptor (beta chain) emerged from a study of blood T cell repertoires in COVID-19 (dated by TCRdb to 2019 to 2021). Describing the broader study: The collaborator samples originated in the United States, Italy and Spain and spanned the acute and convalescent phases of COVID-19. The prospective study material was composed of cDNA or gDNA derived from T cells, B-cell-depleted T cells, or PBMCs. The dataset comprised deeply sampled blood TCRbeta repertoires from subjects exposed to, actively infected with, or recovered from COVID-19. The repertoires were made available in a free public database intended to serve as a resource for research on the immune response to SARS-CoV-2. Samples came from the ongoing ImmuneRACE study (first 160 participants) plus 1,254 subjects from 6 global collaborators. Sample metadata almost always included a de-identified subject ID, COVID-19 status, age in years and sex. HLA class I and class II types, where available, came from metadata supplied by the sample provider rather than from assay-based typing. Overall results and qualifications from the work: How much clinical and demographic metadata was included differed by source and by participant, and the metadata was provided uncurated.

TCRbeta CDR3 regions were amplified from genomic DNA by means of the immunoSEQ Assay, a bias-controlled multiplex PCR. From the authors' description of their analysis: Within the assay, amplification of reference gene primers was used to estimate how many nucleated cells each sample contained. To quantify the absolute abundance of each unique TCRbeta CDR3 rearrangement, sequence reads were collapsed and filtered. Productive Simpson clonality was computed per sample as the square root of Simpson's diversity index over productive rearrangements. TCRdb limited this immuneACCESS table to in-frame rearrangements with V and J called. A share of clones is missing; checked studies link under half to unresolved V genes, and the rest is unexplained. V, J and clone size are those of that table, while D and trimming were read from the DNA. The sample records around 230,000 clones, about 84% of which are singletons. The ten largest make up 6% to 9.5% of the sample.

V is pared back by 3 bases and J by 0 bases, with 12 bases lying between the germline termini. The germline V gene (reference sequence) provides CDR1 DFQATT and CDR2 SNEGSKA. The CDR3 has 15 amino acids, counting the end cysteine and phenylalanine. Only CDR3 DNA is held: 45 bases, read in frame from base 1. About this clone: What antigen it recognizes has not been identified. Base-call qualities are not available, and no considerably larger clone is one nucleotide away.

The collaborating institutions used their own protocols to collect whole blood in K2EDTA tubes. For TCRbeta analysis, collaborators shipped samples as frozen whole blood, isolated PBMCs, or DNA extracted from either of those sample types. The sequence joins TRBV20-1 to TRBJ2-4, with TRBD2 as a weak D call on 5 bases. This receptor was taken from a woman of 80 years or more with acute or convalescent COVID-19. Material: peripheral blood. The CDR3 loop reads CSASWVGRAKNIQYF. Here is the DNA: TGCAGTGCTAGTTGGGTAGGGAGAGCCAAAAACATTCAGTACTTC.